The clone carrying this T cell receptor beta chain was observed many times. Its antigen remains unidentified. Trimming removed 4 bases at V and 4 bases at J, with 11 bases between. The CDR3 consists of 14 residues. From germline, CDR1 is SNHLY and CDR2 FYNNEI. With molecular barcodes, quantitative 5'-RACE was used to make the TCR beta libraries. TCRdb used MiXCR to reprocess the 5' RACE reads, holding one entry per CDR3 protein. The table lists 350,000 to 400,000 distinct CDR3 sequences, about 20% of them singletons, with over 10% in the top ten. The sample originates from a study of CD8 T cells in ankylosing spondylitis. Study-level results: With a CD8+ phenotype, disease-linked clones were relatively rare in peripheral blood.

This clonotype was obtained from a male donor with ankylosing spondylitis or in good health (not recorded which). The sequenced material came from blood, either unsorted or a sorted T cell fraction (not recorded which). V and J are TRBV2 and TRBJ2-1; D remains unclear. The DNA of the CDR3 is TGTGCCAGCAGTGGCGGCAGCAGTTACAATGAGCAGTTCTTC. Translation: CASSGGSSYNEQFF.